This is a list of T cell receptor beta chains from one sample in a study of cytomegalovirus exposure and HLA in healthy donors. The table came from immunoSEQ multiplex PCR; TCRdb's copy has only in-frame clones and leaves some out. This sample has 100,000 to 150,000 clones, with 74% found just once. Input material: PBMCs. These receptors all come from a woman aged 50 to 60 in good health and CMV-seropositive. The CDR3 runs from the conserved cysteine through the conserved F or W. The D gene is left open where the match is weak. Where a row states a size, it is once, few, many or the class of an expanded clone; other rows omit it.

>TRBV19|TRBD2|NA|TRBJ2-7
CASSSSGRYEQYF
TGTGCCAGTTCTTCTAGCGGACGCTACGAGCAGTACTTC
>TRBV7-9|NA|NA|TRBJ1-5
CATTGGEKNQPQHF
TGTGCCACCACGGGGGGGGAGAAGAATCAGCCCCAGCATTTT
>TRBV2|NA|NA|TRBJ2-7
CASSGQGGVAYEQYF
TGTGCCAGCAGTGGTCAGGGTGGCGTAGCCTACGAGCAGTACTTC
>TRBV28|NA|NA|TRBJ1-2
CASSLRYGYTF
TGTGCCAGCAGTTTACGGTATGGCTACACCTTC
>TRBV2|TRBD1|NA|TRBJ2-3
CASGDRGYTDTQYF
TGTGCCAGCGGGGACAGGGGATACACAGATACGCAGTATTTT
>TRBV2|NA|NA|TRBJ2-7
CASSGAVNEQYF
TGTGCCAGCAGTGGGGCAGTAAACGAGCAGTACTTC
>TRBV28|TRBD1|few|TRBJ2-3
CASSLGQGGDTQYF
TGTGCCAGCAGTCTAGGACAGGGCGGAGATACGCAGTATTTT
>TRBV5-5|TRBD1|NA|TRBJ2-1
CASSFTGDNEQFF
TGTGCCAGCAGCTTTACAGGGGATAATGAGCAGTTCTTC
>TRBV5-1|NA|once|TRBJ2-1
CASSSPEEGYNEQFF
TGCGCCAGCAGCTCCCCGGAAGAGGGCTACAATGAGCAGTTCTTC
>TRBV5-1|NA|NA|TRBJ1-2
CASSLDGLTNYGYTF
TGCGCCAGCAGCTTGGATGGACTTACTAACTATGGCTACACCTTC
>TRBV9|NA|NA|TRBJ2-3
CASSASTDTQYF
TGTGCCAGCAGCGCAAGCACAGATACGCAGTATTTT
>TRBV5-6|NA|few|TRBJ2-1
CASSLFGGSGSYNEQFF
TGTGCCAGCAGCTTGTTCGGGGGTTCGGGCTCCTACAATGAGCAGTTCTTC
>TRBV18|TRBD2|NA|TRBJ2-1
CASSPIRRGGAYNEQFF
TGTGCCAGCTCACCAATTCGTCGGGGGGGGGCTTACAATGAGCAGTTCTTC
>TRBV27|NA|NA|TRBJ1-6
CASRYTQGPGSPLHF
TGTGCCAGCAGGTACACACAGGGCCCCGGTTCACCCCTCCACTTT
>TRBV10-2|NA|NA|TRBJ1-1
CASSDTNRVNTEAFF
TGCGCCAGCAGTGATACTAACAGGGTGAACACTGAAGCTTTCTTT
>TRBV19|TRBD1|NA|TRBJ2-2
CASTTQGTNTGELFF
TGTGCCAGTACCACACAGGGGACGAACACCGGGGAGCTGTTTTTT
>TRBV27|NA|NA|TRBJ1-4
CASRTGHAREKLFF
TGTGCCAGCCGTACAGGACATGCAAGGGAAAAACTGTTTTTT
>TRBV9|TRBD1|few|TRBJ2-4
CASSVARDRVSKNIQYF
TGTGCCAGCAGCGTAGCTCGGGACAGGGTATCCAAAAACATTCAGTACTTC
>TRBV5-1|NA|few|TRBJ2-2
CASSLELLNTGELFF
TGCGCCAGCAGCTTGGAACTGTTAAACACCGGGGAGCTGTTTTTT
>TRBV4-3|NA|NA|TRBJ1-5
CASSPYRDIRSNQPQHF
TGCGCCAGCAGCCCGTACCGGGACATCCGAAGCAATCAGCCCCAGCATTTT
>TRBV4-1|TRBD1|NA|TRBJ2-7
CASSRGQGASYEQYF
TGCGCCAGCAGCCGAGGACAGGGGGCCTCCTACGAGCAGTACTTC
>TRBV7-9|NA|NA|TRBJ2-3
CASSLGGTSTDTQYF
TGTGCCAGCAGCTTAGGAGGGACTAGCACAGATACGCAGTATTTT
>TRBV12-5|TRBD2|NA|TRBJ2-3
CASGAGTSGVTTDTQYF
TGTGCTAGTGGTGCCGGGACTAGCGGGGTCACCACAGATACGCAGTATTTT
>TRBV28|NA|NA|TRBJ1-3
CASRLSRRTLGNTIYF
TGTGCCAGCAGATTATCGCGACGGACACTTGGAAACACCATATATTTT
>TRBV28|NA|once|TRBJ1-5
CASSSDRYQPQHF
TGTGCCAGCAGTTCGGACAGATATCAGCCCCAGCATTTT
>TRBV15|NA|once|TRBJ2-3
CATSPGGGTDMQYF
TGTGCCACCAGCCCGGGAGGGGGCACAGATATGCAGTATTTT
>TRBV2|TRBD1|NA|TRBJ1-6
CASSERGTGSSYNSPLHF
TGTGCCAGCAGTGAAAGAGGGACAGGGTCTTCCTATAATTCACCCCTCCACTTT
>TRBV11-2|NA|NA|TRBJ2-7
CASSYGAGAYYEQYF
TGTGCCAGCAGCTACGGGGCGGGGGCCTACTACGAGCAGTACTTC
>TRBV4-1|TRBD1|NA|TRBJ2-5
CASSRTGYQETQYF
TGCGCCAGCAGCCGGACAGGGTACCAAGAGACCCAGTACTTC
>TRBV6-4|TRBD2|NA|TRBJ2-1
CASSDSAGVDNEQFF
TGTGCCAGCAGTGACTCTGCGGGGGTAGACAATGAGCAGTTCTTC
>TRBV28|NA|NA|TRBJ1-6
CASNRVDNSPLHF
TGTGCCAGCAACAGGGTAGATAATTCACCCCTCCACTTT
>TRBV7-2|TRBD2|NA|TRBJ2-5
CASSLAPGGQETQYF
TGTGCCAGCAGCTTAGCGCCGGGAGGGCAAGAGACCCAGTACTTC
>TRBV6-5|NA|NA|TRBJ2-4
CASSLQGRYHF
TGTGCCAGCAGCCTTCAGGGGCGCTACCACTTC
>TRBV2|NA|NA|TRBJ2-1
CASSPQRDREQFF
TGTGCCAGCAGTCCCCAGCGCGACCGCGAGCAGTTCTTC
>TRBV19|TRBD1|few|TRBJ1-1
CASIPPPGQGNTEAFF
TGTGCCAGTATCCCTCCCCCGGGACAGGGGAACACTGAAGCTTTCTTT
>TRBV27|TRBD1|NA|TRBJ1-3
CASSDRGRSGNTIYF
TGTGCCAGCAGTGACAGGGGGCGATCTGGAAACACCATATATTTT
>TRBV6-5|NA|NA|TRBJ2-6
CASSSSGANVLTF
TGTGCCAGCTCGTCGTCTGGGGCCAACGTCCTGACTTTC
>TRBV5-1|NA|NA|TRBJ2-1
CASSLVRPPSYNEQFF
TGCGCCAGCAGCTTGGTCAGGCCACCCTCCTACAATGAGCAGTTCTTC
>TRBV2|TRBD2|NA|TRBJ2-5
CASKRGREETQYF
TGTGCCAGCAAGCGGGGCCGGGAGGAGACCCAGTACTTC
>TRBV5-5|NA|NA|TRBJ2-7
CASSFTGLGPWAYEQYF
TGTGCCAGCAGTTTTACAGGGTTAGGACCCTGGGCCTACGAGCAGTACTTC
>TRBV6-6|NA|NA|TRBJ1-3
CAIRQFGNTIYF
TGTGCCATCAGGCAGTTCGGAAACACCATATATTTT
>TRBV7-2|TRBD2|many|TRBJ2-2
CASSLAPGLAGSGGELFF
TGTGCCAGCAGCTTAGCTCCGGGACTAGCGGGGTCGGGCGGGGAGCTGTTTTTT